A single sample is the source of the 32 T cell receptor beta chains below, sequenced in a study of CD8 T cells in Susac syndrome. Random hexamers primed reverse transcription of 0.5 to 1 ug RNA. TCRdb recomputed calls from the immunoSEQ multiplex PCR reads with MiXCR, one row per CDR3 protein. The profile shows more than 200,000 distinct CDR3 sequences, about 90% of them singletons. The sample comprised CD8+ T cells from PBMCs. The origin of the receptors is a human donor with multiple sclerosis.

The chain links TRBV4-3 to TRBJ1-1; D unclear. Trimming took 0 bases from V and 4 from J, leaving 12 bases between them. The CDR3 is 15 amino acids. CDR1 is LGHNA and CDR2 is YSLEER in the germline V gene. The CDR3 DNA is TGCGCCAGCAGCCAAGACTATTTGGCGCGCACTGAAGCTTTCTTT. It codes for CASSQDYLARTEAFF.

This chain joins TRBV19 and TRBJ2-5; D unresolved. The V and J ends lost 4 bases and 0 bases respectively, with 9 bases between them. Germline CDR1 LNHDA, CDR2 SQIVND (reference sequence). CDR3 length equals 14 residues. CDR3: CASSTQTYQETQYF. The DNA for the CDR3 is TGTGCCAGTAGTACCCAGACCTACCAAGAGACCCAGTACTTC.

This chain links TRBV12-3 or TRBV12-4 with TRBJ2-1; D call uncertain. This CDR3 has 13 amino acids. V was pared by 8 bases and J by 7 bases, with 15 bases between. Here the CDR3 DNA reads TGTGCCAGCCTATTATCCGTGGGAAATGAGCAGTTCTTC. Encoded protein: CASLLSVGNEQFF.

This clonotype was recorded once. The chain joins TRBV27 to TRBJ2-2, with TRBD1 identical over 7 bases. The CDR3 spans 20 residues. Germline CDR1 and CDR2: MNHEY and SMNVEV (reference sequence). V shed 7 bases and J 2 bases; nucleotides not matched to a gene: 22. The CDR3: CASTPYGPTGAGQNTGELFF. CDR3 nucleotides: TGTGCCAGCACCCCTTACGGGCCCACAGGGGCGGGCCAAAACACCGGGGAGCTGTTTTTT.

The rearrangement uses TRBV19 and TRBJ2-3; 10 nucleotides match TRBD2. The junction had 14 bases not matched to a gene; V was cut back by 7 bases and J by 7 bases. Germline values: CDR1 LNHDA, CDR2 SQIVND (reference sequence). The CDR3 length is 16 residues. The CDR3 coding sequence is TGTGCCAGTATGATTAGCGGGGGGCCCAGGGTGAATACGCAGTATTTT. This encodes CASMISGGPRVNTQYF.

The chain couples TRBV30 to TRBJ2-1, with no clear D. Trimming removed 0 bases from V and 9 bases from J, with 6 bases in between. The CDR3 extends over 11 amino acids. CDR1 is GTSNPN and CDR2 is SVGIG in the germline V gene (reference sequence). The CDR3 DNA sequence: TGTGCCTGGAGTGTGAACTCTGAGCAGTTCTTC. Translating gives CAWSVNSEQFF.

This chain uses TRBV27 with TRBJ1-1; 8 nucleotides match TRBD1. Germline CDR1 reads MNHEY; CDR2 reads SMNVEV (reference sequence). The CDR3 runs 15 residues. The trim removed 0 bases at V and 5 bases at J, leaving 5 bases unmatched. The CDR3: CASSLSPGGSTEAFF. The CDR3 DNA follows: TGTGCCAGCAGTTTATCGCCAGGGGGCTCTACTGAAGCTTTCTTT.

The chain links TRBV4-3 to TRBJ2-3, with TRBD2 matching over 9 bases. This CDR3 comprises 17 residues. The V and J ends lost 2 bases and 4 bases, in that order; junction bases with no gene match: 10. The germline V gene has CDR1 LGHNA and CDR2 YSLEER. The CDR3 coding sequence is TGCGCCAGCAGCCAATCGTTTGGCGGGAGGGCCTCAGATACGCAGTATTTT. Translating gives CASSQSFGGRASDTQYF.

This chain joins TRBV7-9 and TRBJ2-1; D remains unclear. Trimming shortened V by 6 bases and J by 7 bases, and 13 bases separated the two germline ends. The CDR3 sequence is 13 residues long. Germline CDR1 reads SEHNR; CDR2 reads FQNEAQ (reference sequence). The CDR3 DNA follows: TGTGCCAGCAGGCCCGGTCAGATAAATGAGCAGTTCTTC. The encoded protein is CASRPGQINEQFF.

The chain couples TRBV12-3 or TRBV12-4 to TRBJ2-1, with 14 nucleotides matching TRBD2. Losses at the gene ends were 5 bases for V and 5 bases for J; bases not matched to a gene: 11. This CDR3 contains 18 residues. The CDR3 DNA is TGTGCCAGCAGTATCGGAGGGTTGGGACTAGCGGGAGACAATGAGCAGTTCTTC. Translated, it gives CASSIGGLGLAGDNEQFF.

The chain joins TRBV29-1 to TRBJ2-1; a weak D match, TRBD1 (5 bases). Trimming removed 1 base from V and 3 bases from J, with 16 bases in between. CDR3 length equals 16 residues. The germline CDR1 and CDR2 sequences are SQVTM and ANQGSEA. The CDR3 is CSVEGVQGFDYNEQFF. CDR3 nucleotide sequence: TGCAGCGTTGAAGGAGTGCAGGGCTTCGACTACAATGAGCAGTTCTTC.

CDR3 sequence reads: CASSLDGWGEKLFF. CDR3 DNA sequence: TGTGCCAGCAGCTTGGACGGGTGGGGCGAAAAACTGTTTTTT. This chain connects TRBV5-5 to TRBJ1-4, with TRBD1 as a possible D gene (5 bases). The CDR3 is made up of 14 amino acids. CDR1 is SGHKS and CDR2 is YYEKEE in the germline V gene (reference sequence). V was shortened by 0 bases and J by 8 bases, with 11 bases between the two germline ends.

V and J are TRBV15 and TRBJ2-1; 9 nucleotides align to TRBD2. Germline V gene data show CDR1 as LNHNV and CDR2 as YYDKDF (reference sequence). Trimming at V came to 0 bases and at J to 7 bases, leaving 10 bases not matched to a gene. The CDR3 has 17 amino acids. CDR3 nucleotides: TGTGCCACCAGCAGAGACGATCTAGCGGCGGGAGGGAATGAGCAGTTCTTC. It translates to CATSRDDLAAGGNEQFF.

This clonotype was detected only a few times. The chain uses TRBV3-1 and TRBJ2-1; weak D call: TRBD1 (6 bases). Trimming removed 6 bases at V and 15 bases at J, with 18 bases between. The germline CDR1 and CDR2 sequences are LGHDT and YNNKEL (reference sequence). The CDR3 contains 12 residues. This CDR3 reads CASSHVGQGWFF. The CDR3 DNA follows: TGTGCCAGCAGTCACGTCGGGCAGGGGTGGTTCTTC.

The V gene is TRBV5-1, the J gene TRBJ2-7; D is ambiguous. Trimming took 1 base from V and 0 from J, leaving 17 bases between them. CDR3 length equals 17 residues. Looked up from germline, CDR1 is SGHRS and CDR2 is YFSETQ. CDR3 DNA sequence: TGCGCCAGCAGCTTGTCCGGGCCGCGGCCGAGCTCCTACGAGCAGTACTTC. Translating it yields CASSLSGPRPSSYEQYF. The complete variable domain, with remaining parts taken from reference TRBV5-1 and TRBJ2-7, reads KAGVTQTPRYLIKTRGQQVTLSCSPISGHRSVSWYQQTPGQGLQFLFEYFSETQRNKGNFPGRFSGRQFSNSRSEMNVSTLELGDSALYLCASSLSGPRPSSYEQYFGPGTRLTVT.

The chain carries TRBV20-1 and TRBJ2-7; D might be TRBD1 or TRBD2, each matching 5 bases. Between the trimmed V and J ends, which lost 6 bases and 4 bases, there was a span of 16 bases. The germline gives CDR1 DFQATT, CDR2 SNEGSKA (reference sequence). The CDR3 extends over 13 amino acids. For the CDR3, the DNA is TGCAGTGCCCTTAGGGACCATTGGTACGAGCAGTACTTC. This gives the protein CSALRDHWYEQYF.

V gene TRBV3-1 combines with J gene TRBJ2-2; D not certain. This CDR3 has 13 residues. The V and J ends lost 8 bases and 4 bases respectively, with 11 bases between them. Germline V gene sequence: CDR1 LGHDT, CDR2 YNNKEL (reference sequence). The CDR3 is CASPQESTGELFF. CDR3 DNA sequence: TGTGCCAGCCCTCAGGAAAGCACCGGGGAGCTGTTTTTT.

The rearrangement links TRBV5-6 to TRBJ2-7; D is unclear. The germline V and J ends were trimmed by 0 bases and 5 bases, with 12 bases remaining between them. Germline loops: CDR1 SGHDT, CDR2 YYEEEE. The CDR3 extends over 14 amino acids. The CDR3 DNA reads TGTGCCAGCAGCTTGGCGAGGCGAGCTAACGAGCAGTACTTC. Protein product: CASSLARRANEQYF.

J is TRBJ2-7 and V is TRBV7-6; D is possibly TRBD1 (6 bases). This CDR3 comprises 15 residues. V was cut by 5 bases and J by 4 bases, with 18 bases left in between. Germline-derived CDR1 and CDR2 are SGHVS and FNYEAQ. The CDR3 region has the DNA TGTGCCAGCAGCAGACTCACAGGGCCCCCTTACGAGCAGTACTTC. It encodes CASSRLTGPPYEQYF.

The chain couples TRBV3-1 to TRBJ2-1, with 12 bases that match TRBD1. With 4 bases clipped from V and 7 bases from J, the junction kept 5 bases outside the gene matches. The CDR3 covers 15 residues. Germline V gene sequence: CDR1 LGHDT, CDR2 YNNKEL (reference sequence). The CDR3 protein is CASSLGTGGLNEQFF. For the CDR3, the DNA is TGTGCCAGCAGCCTCGGGACAGGGGGCCTTAATGAGCAGTTCTTC.

This rearrangement joins TRBV7-9 to TRBJ1-1; D is possibly TRBD1 (6 bases). The CDR3 is 15 residues long. Trimming took off 6 bases at V and 3 bases at J, with 17 bases between the two ends. Germline V gene data show CDR1 as SEHNR and CDR2 as FQNEAQ (reference sequence). The CDR3 here is CASSAAVGGYTEAFF. The CDR3 DNA sequence: TGTGCCAGCAGTGCAGCCGTGGGGGGCTACACTGAAGCTTTCTTT.

The V call is TRBV29-1, the J call TRBJ2-3; D uncertain. The CDR3 consists of 15 residues. Trimming removed 1 base at V and 4 bases at J, with 15 bases between. Germline V lookup: CDR1 SQVTM, CDR2 ANQGSEA. Written as DNA, the CDR3 is TGCAGCGTTGAAGGAGGACCCATAGAGGCAGATACGCAGTATTTT. Its protein product is CSVEGGPIEADTQYF.

The genes are TRBV6-2 or TRBV6-3 and TRBJ2-1; D ambiguous. Trimming took 6 bases from V and 0 from J, leaving 9 bases between them. This CDR3 is built from 14 residues. The germline V gene has CDR1 MNHEY and CDR2 SVGEGT. The CDR3, as DNA: TGTGCCAGCAGGCTCTTGAGCTCCTACAATGAGCAGTTCTTC. The encoded protein is CASRLLSSYNEQFF.

The rearrangement uses TRBV20-1 and TRBJ1-1, with D perhaps TRBD1 (6 bases). The CDR3 is made up of 18 amino acids. Germline V lookup: CDR1 DFQATT, CDR2 SNEGSKA (reference sequence). V lost 1 base and J 5 bases, leaving 26 bases between the germline ends. As DNA, the CDR3 is TGCAGTGCTAGAGCCTCCGGGGGGGGGCGGGGGGCAAGGACTGAAGCTTTCTTT. This gives the protein CSARASGGGRGARTEAFF.

Concerning this clonotype itself: An end of the junction does not agree with germline; a read error may underlie this. The chain couples TRBV2 to TRBJ2-1; maybe TRBD2 (5 bases). CDR1 is SNHLY and CDR2 is FYNNEI in the germline V gene. CDR3 size: 13 residues. The CDR3 here is CASSEGGGNEQFF. The CDR3 bases are TGTGCCAGCAGCGAAGGCGGCGGGAATGAGCAGTTCTTC.

V is TRBV5-6 and J is TRBJ2-3; D gene unclear. This CDR3 is built from 16 residues. The V and J ends lost 6 bases and 2 bases respectively, with 19 bases between them. CDR1 is SGHDT and CDR2 is YYEEEE in the germline V gene. This chain's CDR3 is CASTHPERRTTDTQYF. The DNA for the CDR3 is TGTGCCAGCACTCACCCTGAACGACGAACCACAGATACGCAGTATTTT.

V usage is TRBV19 and J usage is TRBJ2-2, with a weak D call TRBD2 (5 bases). The CDR3 is made up of 13 amino acids. Germline V gene sequence: CDR1 LNHDA, CDR2 SQIVND (reference sequence). V was cut by 6 bases and J by 7 bases, with 12 bases left in between. The CDR3 loop is CASRRDSSGELFF. CDR3 DNA: TGTGCCAGTAGGAGGGATAGTAGCGGGGAGCTGTTTTTT.

This clonotype showed up just once. The chain carries TRBV20-1 and TRBJ1-2; tentative D call: TRBD1 (5 bases). CDR3 length: 13 amino acids. Germline V gives CDR1 DFQATT, CDR2 SNEGSKA (reference sequence). The V gene lost 0 bases and the J gene lost 4 bases, with 9 bases spanning the gap. DNA of the CDR3: TGCAGTGCTAGAGATTTCGGGACCTATGGCTACACCTTC. Residues: CSARDFGTYGYTF.

This clonotype occurred once. The rearrangement links TRBV29-1 to TRBJ2-1; 8 bases fit TRBD2. The trim removed 3 bases at V and 4 bases at J, leaving 11 bases unmatched. CDR1 and CDR2 from the germline V gene are SQVTM and ANQGSEA. The CDR3 spans 16 residues. The CDR3 DNA sequence: TGCAGCGTTGAGAAGGCTAGCGGGCTGCGGTACAATGAGCAGTTCTTC. Encoded protein: CSVEKASGLRYNEQFF.

V usage is TRBV4-1 and J usage is TRBJ1-4, with 11 positions matching TRBD1. V lost 3 bases, J lost 1 base, and 4 bases stayed unmatched. Germline V CDR1 and CDR2: MGHRA, YSYEKL. The CDR3 runs to 17 residues. The CDR3 nucleotides are TGCGCCAGCAGCCAGTCCGGGACAGGGGGAACTAATGAAAAACTGTTTTTT. Its translation: CASSQSGTGGTNEKLFF.

V and J are TRBV29-1 and TRBJ2-5; 9 nucleotides match TRBD1. In germline, CDR1 is SQVTM, CDR2 ANQGSEA. The CDR3 is 15 residues long. V trimming: 4 bases; J trimming: 2 bases; junction bases outside the gene matches: 8. The CDR3 loop is CSVVTGGQIQETQYF. DNA for the CDR3: TGCAGCGTTGTGACAGGGGGACAGATACAAGAGACCCAGTACTTC.

V gene TRBV19 combines with J gene TRBJ2-5; weak D call: TRBD2 (6 bases). CDR1 and CDR2 (germline): LNHDA, SQIVND (reference sequence). The CDR3 runs to 12 residues. The V end lost 7 bases, the J end lost 5 bases, and 11 bases lay between the germline ends. The CDR3 spells CASMGGAETQYF. The CDR3 region has the DNA TGTGCCAGTATGGGGGGTGCGGAGACCCAGTACTTC. The full variable domain, with the rest looked up from reference TRBV19 and TRBJ2-5, is DGGITQSPKYLFRKEGQNVTLSCEQNLNHDAMYWYRQDPGQGLRLIYYSQIVNDFQKGDIAEGYSVSREKKESFPLTVTSAQKNPTAFYLCASMGGAETQYFGPGTRLLVL.